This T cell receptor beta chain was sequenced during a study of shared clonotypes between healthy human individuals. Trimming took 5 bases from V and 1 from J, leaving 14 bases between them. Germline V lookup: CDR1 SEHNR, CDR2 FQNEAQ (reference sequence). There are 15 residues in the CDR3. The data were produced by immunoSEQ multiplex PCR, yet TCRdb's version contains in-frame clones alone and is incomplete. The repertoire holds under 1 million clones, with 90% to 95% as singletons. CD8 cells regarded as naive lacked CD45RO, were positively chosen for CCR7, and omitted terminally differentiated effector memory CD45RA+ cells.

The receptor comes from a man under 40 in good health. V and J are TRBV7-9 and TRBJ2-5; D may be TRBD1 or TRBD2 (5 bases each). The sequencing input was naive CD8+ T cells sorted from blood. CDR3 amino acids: CASSASAGSQETQYF. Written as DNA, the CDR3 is TGTGCCAGCAGCGCATCAGCAGGGAGCCAAGAGACCCAGTACTTC.